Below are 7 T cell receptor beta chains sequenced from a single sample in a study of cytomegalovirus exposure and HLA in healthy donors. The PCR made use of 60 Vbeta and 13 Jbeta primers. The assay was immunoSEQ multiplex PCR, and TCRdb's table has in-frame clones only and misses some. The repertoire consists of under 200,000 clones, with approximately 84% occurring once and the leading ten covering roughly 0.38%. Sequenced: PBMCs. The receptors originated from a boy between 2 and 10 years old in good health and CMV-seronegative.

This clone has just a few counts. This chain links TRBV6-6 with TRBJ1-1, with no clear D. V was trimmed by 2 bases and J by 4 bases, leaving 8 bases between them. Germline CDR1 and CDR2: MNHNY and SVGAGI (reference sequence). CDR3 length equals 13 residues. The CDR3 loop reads CASSYEGITEAFF. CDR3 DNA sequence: TGTGCCAGCAGTTACGAGGGAATCACTGAAGCTTTCTTT.

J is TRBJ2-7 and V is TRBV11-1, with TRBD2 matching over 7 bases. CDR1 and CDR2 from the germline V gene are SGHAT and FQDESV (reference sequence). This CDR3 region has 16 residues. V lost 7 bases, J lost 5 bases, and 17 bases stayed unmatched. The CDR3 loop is CASTTRGGAVRNEQYF. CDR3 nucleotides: TGTGCCAGCACCACAAGGGGAGGGGCCGTTCGGAACGAGCAGTACTTC.

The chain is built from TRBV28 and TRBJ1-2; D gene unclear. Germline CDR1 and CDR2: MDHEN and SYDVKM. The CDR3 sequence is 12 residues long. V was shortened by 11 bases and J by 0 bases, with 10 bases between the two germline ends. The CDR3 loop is CAAAGANYGYTF. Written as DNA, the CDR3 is TGTGCCGCGGCCGGAGCTAACTATGGCTACACCTTC.

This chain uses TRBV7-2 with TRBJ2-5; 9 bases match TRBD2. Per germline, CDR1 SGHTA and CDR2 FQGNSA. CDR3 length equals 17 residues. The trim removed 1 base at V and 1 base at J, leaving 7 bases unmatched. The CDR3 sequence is CASSLGGLAGLQETQYF. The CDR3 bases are TGTGCCAGCAGCTTAGGGGGGCTAGCGGGGCTCCAAGAGACCCAGTACTTC.

The CDR3 sequence: CASSDSNTGELFF. The CDR3 DNA follows: TGCGCCAGCTCAGACTCGAACACCGGGGAGCTGTTTTTT. The chain carries TRBV4-1 and TRBJ2-2, with D unresolved. V shed 8 bases and J shed 0 bases, with 7 bases lying between them. CDR3 length equals 13 residues. The germline V gene has CDR1 MGHRA and CDR2 YSYEKL.

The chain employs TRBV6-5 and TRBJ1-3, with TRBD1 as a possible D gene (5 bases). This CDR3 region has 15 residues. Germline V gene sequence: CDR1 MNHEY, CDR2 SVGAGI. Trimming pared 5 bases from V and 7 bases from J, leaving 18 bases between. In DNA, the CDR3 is TGTGCCAGCAGTCGTCGACAGAGGACGCAGAACACCATATATTTT. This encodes CASSRRQRTQNTIYF.

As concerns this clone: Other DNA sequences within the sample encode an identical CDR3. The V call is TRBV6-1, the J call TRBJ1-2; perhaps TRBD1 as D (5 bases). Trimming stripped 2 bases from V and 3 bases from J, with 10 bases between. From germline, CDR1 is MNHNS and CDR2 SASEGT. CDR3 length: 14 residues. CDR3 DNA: TGTGCCAGCAGTGAAATGGCAGGGTACTATGGCTACACCTTC. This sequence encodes CASSEMAGYYGYTF.